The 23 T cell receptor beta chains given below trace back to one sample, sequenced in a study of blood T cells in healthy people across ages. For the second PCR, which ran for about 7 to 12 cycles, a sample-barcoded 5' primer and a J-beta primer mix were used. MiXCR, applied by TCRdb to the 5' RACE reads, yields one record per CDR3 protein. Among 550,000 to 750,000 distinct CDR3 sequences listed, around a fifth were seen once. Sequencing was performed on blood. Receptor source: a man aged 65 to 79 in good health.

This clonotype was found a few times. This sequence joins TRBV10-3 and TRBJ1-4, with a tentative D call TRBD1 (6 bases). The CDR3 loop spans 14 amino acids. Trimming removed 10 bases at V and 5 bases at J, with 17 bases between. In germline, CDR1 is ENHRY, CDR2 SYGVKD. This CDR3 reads CATRAGAGNEKLFF. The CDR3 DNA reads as TGTGCCACCCGAGCAGGGGCCGGGAATGAAAAACTGTTTTTT.

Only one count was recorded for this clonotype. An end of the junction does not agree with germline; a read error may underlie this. The CDR3: CSARDAASGSNDEQYF. The CDR3 DNA reads TGCAGTGCTAGAGACGCGGCCAGCGGGAGTAATGACGAGCAATACTTC. The rearrangement uses TRBV20-1 and TRBJ2-7; TRBD2 matches at 8 bases. Germline loops: CDR1 DFQATT, CDR2 SNEGSKA (reference sequence). The CDR3 sequence is 16 residues long.

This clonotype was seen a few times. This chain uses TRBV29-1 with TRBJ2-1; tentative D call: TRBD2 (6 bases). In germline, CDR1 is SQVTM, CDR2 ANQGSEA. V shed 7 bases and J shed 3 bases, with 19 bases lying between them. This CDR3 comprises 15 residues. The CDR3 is CSGAGRLQVYNEQFF. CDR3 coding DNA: TGCAGCGGCGCAGGGAGGCTACAGGTCTACAATGAGCAGTTCTTC.

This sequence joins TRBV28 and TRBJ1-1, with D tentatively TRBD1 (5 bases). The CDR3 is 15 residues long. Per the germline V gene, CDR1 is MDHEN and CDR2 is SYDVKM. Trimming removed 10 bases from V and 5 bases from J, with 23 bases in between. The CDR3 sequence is CAITTYEWGETEAFF. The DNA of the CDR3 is TGTGCCATCACCACTTACGAATGGGGCGAAACTGAAGCTTTCTTT.

The CDR3: CASSVGLNTQYF. The CDR3 DNA is TGTGCCAGCAGCGTAGGGTTGAATACGCAGTATTTT. The chain employs TRBV7-2 and TRBJ2-3; the D is unclear. The CDR3 contains 12 residues. CDR1 and CDR2 (germline): SGHTA, FQGNSA. V lost 5 bases and J lost 7, with 10 bases in between. The whole variable domain, filled in from reference TRBV7-2 and TRBJ2-3, reads GAGVSQSPSNKVTEKGKDVELRCDPISGHTALYWYRQSLGQGLEFLIYFQGNSAPDKSGLPSDRFSAERTGGSVSTLTIQRTQQEDSAVYLCASSVGLNTQYFGPGTRLTVL.

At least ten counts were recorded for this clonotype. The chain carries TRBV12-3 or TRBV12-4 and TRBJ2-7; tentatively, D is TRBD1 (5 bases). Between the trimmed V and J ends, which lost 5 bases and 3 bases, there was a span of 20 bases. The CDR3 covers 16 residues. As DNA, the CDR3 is TGTGCCAGCAGTCGGACCCGTACCTTAGGGGACTACGAGCAGTACTTC. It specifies CASSRTRTLGDYEQYF.

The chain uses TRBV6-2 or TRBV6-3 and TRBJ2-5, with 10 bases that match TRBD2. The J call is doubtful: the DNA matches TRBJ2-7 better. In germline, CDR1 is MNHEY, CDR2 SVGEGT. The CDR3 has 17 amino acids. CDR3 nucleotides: TGTGCCAGCAGTTACTCAGGAGGTAGCGGGAGGTCCTACGAGCAGTACTTC. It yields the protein CASSYSGGSGRSYEQYF.

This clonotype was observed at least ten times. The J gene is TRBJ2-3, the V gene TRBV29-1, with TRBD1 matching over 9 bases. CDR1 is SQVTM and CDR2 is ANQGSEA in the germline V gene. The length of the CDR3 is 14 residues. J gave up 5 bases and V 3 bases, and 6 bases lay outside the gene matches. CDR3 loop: CSVDLGQGLDTQYF. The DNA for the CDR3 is TGCAGCGTTGACCTCGGACAGGGGTTAGATACGCAGTATTTT.

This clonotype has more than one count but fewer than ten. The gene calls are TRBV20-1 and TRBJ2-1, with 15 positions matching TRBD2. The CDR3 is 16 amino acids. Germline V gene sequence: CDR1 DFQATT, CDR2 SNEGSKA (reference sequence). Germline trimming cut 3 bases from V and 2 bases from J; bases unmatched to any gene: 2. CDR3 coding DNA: TGCAGTGCTAGGGGGACTAGCGGGAGGACCTACAATGAGCAGTTCTTC. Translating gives CSARGTSGRTYNEQFF.

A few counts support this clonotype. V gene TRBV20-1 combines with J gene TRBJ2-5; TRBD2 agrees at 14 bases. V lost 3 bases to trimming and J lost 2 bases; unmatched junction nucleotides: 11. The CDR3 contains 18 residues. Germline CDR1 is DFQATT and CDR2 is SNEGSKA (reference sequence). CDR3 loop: CSASEAIGLAGGQETQYF. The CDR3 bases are TGCAGTGCTAGTGAAGCGATTGGACTAGCGGGAGGACAAGAGACCCAGTACTTC.

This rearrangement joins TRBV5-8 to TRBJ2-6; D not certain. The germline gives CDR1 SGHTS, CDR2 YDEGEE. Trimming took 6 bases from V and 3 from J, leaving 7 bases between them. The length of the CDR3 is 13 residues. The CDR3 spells CASTRHGANVLTF. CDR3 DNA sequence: TGTGCCAGCACCCGACATGGGGCCAACGTCCTGACTTTC.

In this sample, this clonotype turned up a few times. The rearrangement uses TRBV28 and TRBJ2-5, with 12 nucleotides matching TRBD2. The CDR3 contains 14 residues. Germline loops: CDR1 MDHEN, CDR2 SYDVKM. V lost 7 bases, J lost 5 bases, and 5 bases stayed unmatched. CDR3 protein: CASKGGTSGETQYF. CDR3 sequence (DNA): TGTGCCAGCAAGGGCGGGACTAGCGGGGAGACCCAGTACTTC.

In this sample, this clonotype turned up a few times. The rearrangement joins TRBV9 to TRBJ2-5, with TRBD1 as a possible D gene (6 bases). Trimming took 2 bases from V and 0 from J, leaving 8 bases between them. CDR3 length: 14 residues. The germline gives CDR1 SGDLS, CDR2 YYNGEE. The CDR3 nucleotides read TGTGCCAGCAGCGTTAACAGGGACCAAGAGACCCAGTACTTC. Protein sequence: CASSVNRDQETQYF.

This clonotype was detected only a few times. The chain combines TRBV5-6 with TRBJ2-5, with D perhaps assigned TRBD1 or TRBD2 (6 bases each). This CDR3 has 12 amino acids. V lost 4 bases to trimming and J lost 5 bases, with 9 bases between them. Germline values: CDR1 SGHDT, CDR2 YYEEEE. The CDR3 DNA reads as TGTGCCAGCAGCATCGGGGGCGAGACCCAGTACTTC. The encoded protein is CASSIGGETQYF.

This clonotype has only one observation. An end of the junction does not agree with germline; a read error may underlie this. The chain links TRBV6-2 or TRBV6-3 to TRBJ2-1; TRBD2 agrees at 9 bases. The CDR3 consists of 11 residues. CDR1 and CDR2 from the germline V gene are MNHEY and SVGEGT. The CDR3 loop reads CASSGGIHSYF. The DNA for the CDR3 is TGTGCCAGTAGCGGGGGCATTCATTCGTACTTC.

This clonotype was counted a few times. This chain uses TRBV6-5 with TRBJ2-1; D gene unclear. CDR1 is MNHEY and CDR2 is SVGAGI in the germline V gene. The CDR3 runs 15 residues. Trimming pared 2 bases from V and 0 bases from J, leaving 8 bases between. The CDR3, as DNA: TGTGCCAGCAGTTACAAGGAGAGCTCCTACAATGAGCAGTTCTTC. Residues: CASSYKESSYNEQFF.

Here the CDR3 DNA reads TGTGCCAGCACCCACGGGAGTAACAATGAGCAGTTCTTC. Its translation is CASTHGSNNEQFF. V gene TRBV12-3 or TRBV12-4 combines with J gene TRBJ2-1; D is perhaps TRBD2 (6 bases). The CDR3 loop spans 13 amino acids. V was trimmed by 7 bases and J by 5 bases, leaving 12 bases between them.

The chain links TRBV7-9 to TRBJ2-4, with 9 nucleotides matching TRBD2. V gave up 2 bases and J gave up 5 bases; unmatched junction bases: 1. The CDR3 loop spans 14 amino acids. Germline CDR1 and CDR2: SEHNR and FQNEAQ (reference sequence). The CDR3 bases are TGTGCCAGCAGCTTATTAGCGGGGGAAAACATTCAGTACTTC. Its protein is CASSLLAGENIQYF.

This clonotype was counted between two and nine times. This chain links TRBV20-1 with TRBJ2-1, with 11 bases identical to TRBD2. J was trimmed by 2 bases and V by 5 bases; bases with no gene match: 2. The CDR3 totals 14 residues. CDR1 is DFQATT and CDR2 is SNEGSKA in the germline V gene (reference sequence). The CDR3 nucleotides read TGCAGTGCTGGTAGCGGGAGGGCCTACAATGAGCAGTTCTTC. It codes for CSAGSGRAYNEQFF.

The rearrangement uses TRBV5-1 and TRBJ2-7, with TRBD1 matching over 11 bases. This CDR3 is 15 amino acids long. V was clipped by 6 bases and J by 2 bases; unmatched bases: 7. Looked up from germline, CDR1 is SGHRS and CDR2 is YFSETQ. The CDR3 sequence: CASNQWTGGAYEQYF. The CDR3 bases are TGCGCCAGCAACCAATGGACAGGGGGCGCCTACGAGCAGTACTTC.

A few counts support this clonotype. The CDR3 protein is CASTTSGGNIQYF. Written as DNA, the CDR3 is TGTGCCAGCACTACTAGCGGGGGAAACATTCAGTACTTC. J is TRBJ2-4 and V is TRBV2, with TRBD2 identical over 11 bases. CDR1 is SNHLY and CDR2 is FYNNEI in the germline V gene. J gave up 6 bases and V 7 bases, and 2 bases lay outside the gene matches. This CDR3 has 13 amino acids. The full variable domain, with the rest looked up from reference TRBV2 and TRBJ2-4, is EPEVTQTPSHQVTQMGQEVILRCVPISNHLYFYWYRQILGQKVEFLVSFYNNEISEKSEIFDDQFSVERPDGSNFTLKIRSTKLEDSAMYFCASTTSGGNIQYFGAGTRLSVL.

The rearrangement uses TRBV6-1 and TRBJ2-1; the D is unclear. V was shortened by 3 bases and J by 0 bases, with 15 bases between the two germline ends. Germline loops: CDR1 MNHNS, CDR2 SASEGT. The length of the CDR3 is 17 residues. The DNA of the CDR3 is TGTGCCAGCAGTGATTCGGTGTCGAGTGGCTCCTACAATGAGCAGTTCTTC. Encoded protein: CASSDSVSSGSYNEQFF.

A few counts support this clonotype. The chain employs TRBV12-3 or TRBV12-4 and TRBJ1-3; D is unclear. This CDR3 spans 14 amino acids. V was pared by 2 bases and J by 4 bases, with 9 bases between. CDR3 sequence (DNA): TGTGCCAGCAGTTTACTACAGACGGGAAACACCATATATTTT. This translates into CASSLLQTGNTIYF.